This TCR beta chain came from a study of early T cells in non-severe SARS-CoV-2 infection (dated by TCRdb to the early 2020s). Describing the broader study: TCR sequencing used bulk RNA from unsorted whole blood, so alpha and beta chains could not be paired.

A case-control design nested within a healthcare worker cohort in London, UK, was used, with weekly nasopharyngeal swab PCR tests and blood sampling performed. Healthcare workers were recruited between 23 and 31 March 2020, during the week of the UK lockdown, and were followed weekly for up to roughly 15 weeks. The CDR3 numbers 14 residues from cysteine through phenylalanine. The retained sequence is limited to the CDR3, 42 bases, with the frame set at the first base. The germline ends are 9 bases apart after V is trimmed by 1 base and J by 3 bases. According to the germline V gene (reference sequence), CDR1 reads GTSNPN and CDR2 reads SVGIG. This clonotype came up many times. Which antigen it targets is not known. Base-call qualities are not available, and no considerably larger clone is one nucleotide away. General study outcomes and caveats: VDJdb matching was skewed toward anti-spike CD8 responses and likely underestimated virus-specific expansions by missing private and CD4 specificities.

The receptor library was made with 5' RACE. Instrument used: NextSeq 500. To correct for sequencing error and PCR bias, the TCR library protocol tagged individual cDNA molecules with unique molecular identifiers. TCR alpha and beta chains were both sequenced, and the abundances of alpha and beta sequences in each sample were closely correlated with each other. On the authors' methods: Decombinator V4 was used to annotate the V gene, J gene and CDR3 of the TCR sequences. Expanded TCRs were defined as changing significantly between any two time points under a Poisson model with p below 0.0001. Abundances of TCRs were expressed as counts per million after normalisation to the total number of TCRs sequenced in each sample. TRAV1-2 paired with TRAJ12, TRAJ20 or TRAJ33 defined MAIT TCRs, while TRAV10 paired with TRAJ18 defined iNKT TCRs. VDJdb, accessed on 1 November 2021, was searched for TCRs annotated for CMV, EBV and SARS-CoV-2, and TCRs annotated for more than one antigen were excluded. TCRdb ran its own pipeline on the public reads, namely fastp trimming at Q25 and MiXCR clone calling, and kept in-frame beta chains. CDR3 protein sequences are deduplicated, and each keeps its most common genes and DNA. Clone size and V and J calls follow TCRdb, not the original study. Recorded for this sample are 85,000 to 95,000 distinct CDR3 sequences; 15% to 20% of them occurred a single time. Roughly 4.7% of the sample is in the top ten clones.

Sequenced material: whole blood, taken at baseline. This TCR derives from an adult who was a healthcare worker with PCR-confirmed SARS-CoV-2 infection or an uninfected control (not recorded which). The sequence is built from TRBV30 and TRBJ2-2, with no reliable assignment of the D segment. DNA sequence: TGTGCCTGGAGTGGGGCAGGCTACACCGGGGAGCTGTTTTTT. The translation is CAWSGAGYTGELFF.